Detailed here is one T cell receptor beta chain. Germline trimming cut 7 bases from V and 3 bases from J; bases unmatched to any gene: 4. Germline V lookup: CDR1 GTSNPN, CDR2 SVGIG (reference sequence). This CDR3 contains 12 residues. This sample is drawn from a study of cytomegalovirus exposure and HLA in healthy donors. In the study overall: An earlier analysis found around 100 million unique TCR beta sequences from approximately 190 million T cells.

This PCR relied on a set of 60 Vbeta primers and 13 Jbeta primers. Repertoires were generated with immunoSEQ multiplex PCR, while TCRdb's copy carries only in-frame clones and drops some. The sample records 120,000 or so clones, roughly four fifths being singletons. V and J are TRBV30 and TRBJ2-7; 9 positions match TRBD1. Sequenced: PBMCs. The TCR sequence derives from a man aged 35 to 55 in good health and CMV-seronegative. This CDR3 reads CAFTGGFYEQYF. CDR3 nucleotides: TGTGCCTTCACAGGGGGCTTCTACGAGCAGTACTTC.